These 4 T cell receptor beta chains were sequenced from one sample in a study of blood T cell repertoires in COVID-19. The data were produced by immunoSEQ multiplex PCR, yet TCRdb's version contains in-frame clones alone and is incomplete. Here the sample spans under 200,000 clones, around 79% being singletons. The material sequenced was PBMCs or T cells enriched from blood (not recorded which). These receptors all stem from a man aged 45-60 years who had recovered from COVID-19.

The table lists this clone with a few counts. The chain links TRBV5-4 to TRBJ1-2, with TRBD1 identical over 8 bases. CDR3 length: 15 residues. The V gene end was trimmed by 4 bases and the J gene end by 8 bases; junction bases not matched to a gene: 13. Germline V lookup: CDR1 SGHNT, CDR2 YYREEE (reference sequence). The CDR3 bases are TGTGCCAGCAGCCGACAGGGGCTTAGAGAAGAAGGCTACACCTTC. Encoded protein: CASSRQGLREEGYTF.

Comment on this clone: This CDR3 is also generated by other DNA sequences in the sample. In nucleotides, the CDR3 is TGTGCCAGCAGCCCAGGACAGGGCACAGATACGCAGTATTTT. As protein: CASSPGQGTDTQYF. The chain uses TRBV9 and TRBJ2-3, with 7 bases fitting TRBD1. Looked up from germline, CDR1 is SGDLS and CDR2 is YYNGEE. The CDR3 totals 14 residues. After removal of 4 bases from V and 1 base from J, the junction contained 3 bases not matched to a gene.

This rearrangement joins TRBV5-1 to TRBJ2-7; 11 nucleotides match TRBD2. Germline CDR1 is SGHRS and CDR2 is YFSETQ. V was pared by 0 bases and J by 2 bases, with 7 bases of the junction left unmatched. The CDR3 spans 17 residues. In DNA form, the CDR3 reads TGCGCCAGCAGCTTGGTGACTAGCGGGACGGACACCTACGAGCAGTACTTC. Amino acid sequence: CASSLVTSGTDTYEQYF. Filled out from reference TRBV5-1 and TRBJ2-7, the complete variable domain reads KAGVTQTPRYLIKTRGQQVTLSCSPISGHRSVSWYQQTPGQGLQFLFEYFSETQRNKGNFPGRFSGRQFSNSRSEMNVSTLELGDSALYLCASSLVTSGTDTYEQYFGPGTRLTVT.

The rearrangement uses TRBV3-1 (or the pseudogene TRBV3-2) and TRBJ2-2, with a weak D call TRBD2 (7 bases). Trimming took off 4 bases at V and 2 bases at J, with 11 bases between the two ends. CDR1 LGHDT and CDR2 YNNKEL come from the germline V gene (reference sequence). There are 15 residues in the CDR3. DNA of the CDR3: TGTGCCAGCAGCCCCCGGGGGGCTAACACCGGGGAGCTGTTTTTT. Amino acid sequence: CASSPRGANTGELFF.